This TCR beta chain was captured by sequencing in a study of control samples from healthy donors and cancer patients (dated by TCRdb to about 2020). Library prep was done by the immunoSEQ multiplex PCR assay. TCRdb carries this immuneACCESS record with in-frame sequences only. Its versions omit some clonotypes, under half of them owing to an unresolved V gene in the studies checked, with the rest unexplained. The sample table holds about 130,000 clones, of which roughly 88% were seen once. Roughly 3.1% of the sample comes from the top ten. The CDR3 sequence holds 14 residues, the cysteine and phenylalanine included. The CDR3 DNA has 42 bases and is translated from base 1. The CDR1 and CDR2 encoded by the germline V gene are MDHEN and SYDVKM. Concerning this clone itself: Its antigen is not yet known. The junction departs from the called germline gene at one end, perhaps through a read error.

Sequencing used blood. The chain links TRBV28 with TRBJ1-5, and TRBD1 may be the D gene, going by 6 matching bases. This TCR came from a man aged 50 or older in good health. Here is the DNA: TGTGCCAGCAGTTTAGGGACACCAAATCAGTCCCAGCATTTT. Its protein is CASSLGTPNQSQHF.